This record concerns one T cell receptor beta chain sequence. The data stem from a study of blood T cell repertoires in COVID-19. For the study at large: Researchers got acute and convalescent COVID-19 samples from the United States, Italy and Spain.

In the original processing: Reference gene primer amplification gave estimated nucleated cell counts. Clones were sequenced by immunoSEQ multiplex PCR, and TCRdb holds only the in-frame ones, with some missing. The V and J calls and the clone size are those of that table, but D and trimming were determined from the DNA. The sample includes about 330,000 clones, over 70% seen only once; the top ten take approximately 1.1%. The CDR3 has 15 amino acids. J lost 5 bases, V lost 7 bases, and 12 bases had no gene match. Per germline, CDR1 LNHDA and CDR2 SQIVND (reference sequence). The chain employs TRBV19 and TRBJ1-2; 8 bases are a match to TRBD1. The sample was peripheral blood. The TCR originated in a woman aged 45-60 years with acute or convalescent COVID-19. The CDR3 DNA follows: TGTGCCAGTACTGAAGACAGGGGATTATCGTATGGCTACACCTTC. This gives the protein CASTEDRGLSYGYTF.